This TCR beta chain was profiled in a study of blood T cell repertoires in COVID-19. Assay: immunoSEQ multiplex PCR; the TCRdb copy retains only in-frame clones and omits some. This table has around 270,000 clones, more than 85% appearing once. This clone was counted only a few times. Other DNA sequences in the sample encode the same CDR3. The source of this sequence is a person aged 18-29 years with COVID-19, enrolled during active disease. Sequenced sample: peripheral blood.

CDR3 loop: CASSSGQGNTEAFF. CDR3 sequence (DNA): TGTGCCAGCAGCTCCGGACAGGGGAACACTGAAGCTTTCTTT. V and J are TRBV11-2 and TRBJ1-1; TRBD1 matches 8 bases. CDR1 SGHAT and CDR2 FQNNGV come from the germline V gene. This CDR3 contains 14 residues. The V and J ends lost 4 bases and 1 base, in that order; junction bases with no gene match: 2.